The 11 T cell receptor beta chains presented below share a single source sample, sequenced in a study of radiotherapy plus CTLA-4 blockade in lung cancer. Assay used: immunoSEQ multiplex PCR; TCRdb lists only in-frame clones, some missing. The sample lists 70,000 to 90,000 clones; 78% were seen once. Sequencing used peripheral blood, obtained from a patient treated with radiotherapy plus ipilimumab. All receptors derive from a human donor with non-small cell lung cancer whose response to radiotherapy plus ipilimumab could not be evaluated. Some clones in this sample may be carry-over from other donors' samples.

In its sample, this clone was seen a few times. The chain has TRBV6-5 and TRBJ1-1; the D is unclear. The V gene lost 2 bases and the J gene lost 0 bases, with 7 bases spanning the gap. The V gene's germline CDR1 is MNHEY and CDR2 SVGAGI. The CDR3 length is 14 residues. The CDR3 coding sequence is TGTGCCAGCAGTTACGGAGGACTGAACACTGAAGCTTTCTTT. This codes for CASSYGGLNTEAFF.

The chain recombines TRBV4-3 with TRBJ2-3; TRBD2 matches 8 bases. This CDR3 has 17 amino acids. The V and J ends lost 0 bases and 5 bases, in that order; junction bases with no gene match: 10. CDR1 is LGHNA, CDR2 YSLEER, per germline. This CDR3 is CASSQDPVERGIDTQYF. CDR3 nucleotide sequence: TGCGCCAGCAGCCAAGATCCTGTGGAGCGGGGGATAGATACGCAGTATTTT.

The chain has TRBV14 and TRBJ1-6; 9 positions match TRBD1. This CDR3 is 15 amino acids long. From germline, CDR1 is SGHDN and CDR2 FVKESK. The V segment lost 5 bases and the J segment 9 bases; nucleotides outside the gene matches: 8. This chain's CDR3 is CASSWGTGLSSPLHF. The CDR3 DNA follows: TGTGCCAGCAGCTGGGGGACAGGGTTGAGTTCACCCCTCCACTTT.

This clone was counted only a few times. V is TRBV7-9 and J is TRBJ1-5; D ambiguous. The V and J ends lost 4 bases and 7 bases respectively, with 11 bases between them. The germline V gene encodes CDR1 SEHNR and CDR2 FQNEAQ (reference sequence). This CDR3 comprises 13 residues. The DNA of the CDR3 is TGTGCCAGCAGCTACAACGGGTGGCAGCCCCAGCATTTT. Encoded protein: CASSYNGWQPQHF.

The gene calls are TRBV4-1 and TRBJ1-1, with 7 bases identical to TRBD1. J lost 4 bases, V lost 3 bases, and 5 bases had no gene match. This CDR3 comprises 14 residues. Germline CDR1 MGHRA, CDR2 YSYEKL. CDR3 amino acids: CASSQGDSFTEAFF. CDR3 bases: TGCGCCAGCAGCCAGGGGGACAGCTTCACTGAAGCTTTCTTT.

The chain recombines TRBV2 with TRBJ2-5, with D maybe TRBD1 (5 bases). The CDR3 covers 14 residues. CDR1 SNHLY and CDR2 FYNNEI come from the germline V gene. The germline V and J ends were trimmed by 7 bases and 0 bases, with 12 bases remaining between them. The CDR3 DNA sequence: TGTGCCAGCATGTCCAGGGTGTACCAAGAGACCCAGTACTTC. This codes for CASMSRVYQETQYF.

The chain carries TRBV6-4 and TRBJ2-1; TRBD2 aligns across 7 bases. Germline CDR1 reads MRHNA; CDR2 reads SNTAGT. The CDR3 covers 16 residues. With 3 bases clipped from V and 6 bases from J, the junction kept 11 bases outside the gene matches. The CDR3 is CASSEEWRGSGNEQFF. The CDR3 nucleotides are TGTGCCAGCAGTGAGGAATGGCGGGGGTCGGGCAATGAGCAGTTCTTC.

The chain is built from TRBV19 and TRBJ2-5; the match to TRBD2 covers 10 bases. Near its end, the DNA agrees better with TRBJ2-7, so the J call may be wrong. There are 16 residues in the CDR3. Germline values: CDR1 LNHDA, CDR2 SQIVND (reference sequence). The CDR3 loop is CASSKRGGLFGHEQYF. CDR3 nucleotides: TGTGCCAGTAGTAAGCGGGGGGGCCTTTTTGGGCACGAGCAGTACTTC.

This clone has a single count. The chain joins TRBV5-6 to TRBJ2-6; D call uncertain. V lost 2 bases and J 0 bases, leaving 6 bases between the germline ends. The CDR3 is made up of 15 amino acids. Germline values: CDR1 SGHDT, CDR2 YYEEEE. The CDR3 region has the DNA TGTGCCAGCAGCTTTCACTACTCTGGGGCCAACGTCCTGACTTTC. Translating it yields CASSFHYSGANVLTF.

The chain recombines TRBV7-2 with TRBJ2-4; D may be TRBD1 (6 bases). CDR1 SGHTA and CDR2 FQGNSA come from the germline V gene. This CDR3 has 17 residues. V shed 5 bases and J shed 0 bases, with 17 bases lying between them. The CDR3 loop is CASSLDLDRLAKNIQYF. The CDR3 nucleotides are TGTGCCAGCAGCCTCGATTTGGACAGACTAGCCAAAAACATTCAGTACTTC.

The chain joins TRBV28 to TRBJ2-3, with TRBD2 matching 7 bases. From germline, CDR1 is MDHEN and CDR2 SYDVKM. The trim removed 4 bases at V and 1 base at J, leaving 5 bases unmatched. This CDR3 spans 15 amino acids. CDR3 amino acids: CASSSPGGGTDTQYF. In DNA, the CDR3 is TGTGCCAGCAGTTCCCCGGGGGGTGGCACAGATACGCAGTATTTT.